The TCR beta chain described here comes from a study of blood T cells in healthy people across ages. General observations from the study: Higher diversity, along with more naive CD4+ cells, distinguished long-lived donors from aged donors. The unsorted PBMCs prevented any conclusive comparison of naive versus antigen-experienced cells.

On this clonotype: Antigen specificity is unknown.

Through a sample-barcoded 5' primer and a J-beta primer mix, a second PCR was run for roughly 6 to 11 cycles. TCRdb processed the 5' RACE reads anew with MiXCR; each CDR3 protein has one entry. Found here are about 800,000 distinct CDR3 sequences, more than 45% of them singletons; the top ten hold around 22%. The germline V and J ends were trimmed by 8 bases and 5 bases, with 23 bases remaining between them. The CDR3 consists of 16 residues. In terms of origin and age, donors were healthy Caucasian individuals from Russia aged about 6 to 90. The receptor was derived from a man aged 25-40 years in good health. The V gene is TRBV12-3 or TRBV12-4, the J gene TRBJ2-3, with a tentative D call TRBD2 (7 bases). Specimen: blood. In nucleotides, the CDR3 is TGTGCCAGCGGCCTTCGGGGGGCCTTTGGACAAGATACGCAGTATTTT. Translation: CASGLRGAFGQDTQYF.